Following are 13 T cell receptor beta chains from one sample sequenced in a study of OX40 agonist ivuxolimab in advanced cancers. Profiling relied on immunoSEQ multiplex PCR, and the TCRdb table lists in-frame clones only, not all of them. The data contain roughly 88,000 clones, around 87% of them singletons. The source material was CD4+ or CD8+ T cells sorted from blood, sampled in a trial of the OX40 agonist ivuxolimab. Receptor source: an adult with an advanced solid tumor such as melanoma, head and neck, liver or kidney cancer.

This clone was detected a few times. V gene TRBV7-2 combines with J gene TRBJ2-1; a possible D gene is TRBD1 (6 bases). V dropped 4 bases and J dropped 10 bases, with 26 bases sitting between them. The CDR3 extends over 17 amino acids. The germline CDR1 and CDR2 sequences are SGHTA and FQGNSA. CDR3 DNA sequence: TGTGCCAGCAGCTCAGGTGCCACGGGCAGGGGACGGGGAGAGCAGTTCTTC. Protein product: CASSSGATGRGRGEQFF.

J is TRBJ1-4 and V is TRBV7-9; no definite D call. The V gene's germline CDR1 is SEHNR and CDR2 FQNEAQ (reference sequence). The CDR3 has 16 amino acids. The V end lost 1 base, the J end lost 0 bases, and 9 bases lay between the germline ends. For the CDR3, the DNA is TGTGCCAGCAGCTTAGGGAGAGGGTCAACTAATGAAAAACTGTTTTTT. This gives the protein CASSLGRGSTNEKLFF.

J is TRBJ2-7 and V is TRBV6-6, with 9 nucleotides matching TRBD1. The CDR3 is made up of 16 amino acids. Germline V gives CDR1 MNHNY, CDR2 SVGAGI (reference sequence). V was pared by 4 bases and J by 2 bases, with 9 bases of the junction left unmatched. In DNA, the CDR3 is TGTGCCAGCAGTTCCCTGACAGGGGGTAAGGCCTACGAGCAGTACGTC. Translating it yields CASSSLTGGKAYEQYV.

The rearrangement links TRBV4-2 to TRBJ2-3; 10 bases line up with TRBD1. Germline V gene sequence: CDR1 LGHNA, CDR2 YNFKEQ. J was trimmed by 3 bases and V by 2 bases; bases with no gene match: 5. CDR3 length: 16 amino acids. Here the CDR3 DNA reads TGTGCCAGCAGCCAAAACCCGGGACAGGGGACAGATACGCAGTATTTT. This gives the protein CASSQNPGQGTDTQYF.

The chain employs TRBV28 and TRBJ2-1; D ambiguous. Trimming removed 5 bases from V and 4 bases from J, with 15 bases in between. The CDR3 extends over 15 amino acids. Germline CDR1 reads MDHEN; CDR2 reads SYDVKM. As DNA, the CDR3 is TGTGCCAGCAGTCATGCCCCCCGAGGTTACAATGAGCAGTTCTTC. Protein product: CASSHAPRGYNEQFF. Supplemented by reference TRBV28 and TRBJ2-1, the full variable domain reads DVKVTQSSRYLVKRTGEKVFLECVQDMDHENMFWYRQDPGLGLRLIYFSYDVKMKEKGDIPEGYSVSREKKERFSLILESASTNQTSMYLCASSHAPRGYNEQFFGPGTRLTVL.

The rearrangement links TRBV6-5 to TRBJ1-1; D is possibly TRBD1 (6 bases). This CDR3 comprises 14 residues. V was shortened by 10 bases and J by 4 bases, with 19 bases between the two germline ends. Germline CDR1 is MNHEY and CDR2 is SVGAGI. CDR3 loop: CATRTVRSGTEAFF. CDR3 in DNA: TGTGCCACTAGGACAGTCCGAAGCGGCACTGAAGCTTTCTTT.

The chain combines TRBV27 with TRBJ1-2; TRBD1 is a possible D gene (5 bases). The CDR3 is 14 residues long. V lost 5 bases to trimming and J lost 4 bases, with 14 bases between them. CDR1 is MNHEY and CDR2 is SMNVEV in the germline V gene (reference sequence). CDR3 region: CASSRAGTPYGYTF. The CDR3, as DNA: TGTGCCAGCAGTAGAGCCGGGACCCCCTATGGCTACACCTTC.

V is TRBV30 and J is TRBJ2-7; 8 bases map to TRBD1. This CDR3 is 12 amino acids long. Germline-derived CDR1 and CDR2 are GTSNPN and SVGIG (reference sequence). V was pared by 4 bases and J by 6 bases, with 5 bases of the junction left unmatched. Here the CDR3 DNA reads TGTGCCTGGACGTCAGGGGGCGCCGAGCAGTACTTC. It encodes CAWTSGGAEQYF.

The V gene is TRBV6-1, the J gene TRBJ1-3; 10 positions agree with TRBD1. Unmatched junction bases numbered 10, after V lost 3 bases and J lost 8 bases. The CDR3 consists of 16 residues. The germline V gene encodes CDR1 MNHNS and CDR2 SASEGT. The chain's CDR3 is CASSETGGALIYTIYF. The CDR3 DNA is TGTGCCAGCAGTGAGACAGGGGGCGCGTTGATATACACCATATATTTT.

V usage is TRBV29-1 and J usage is TRBJ2-5; 10 bases match TRBD1. The germline V gene has CDR1 SQVTM and CDR2 ANQGSEA. This CDR3 has 15 residues. The ends lost 7 bases at V and 4 bases at J; junction bases unmatched: 12. The CDR3 nucleotides are TGCAGCGCCAAGACAGGGGGCGGGTTTCTAGAGACCCAGTACTTC. As protein: CSAKTGGGFLETQYF. Full variable domain (outside the CDR3, taken from reference TRBV29-1 and TRBJ2-5): SAVISQKPSRDICQRGTSLTIQCQVDSQVTMMFWYRQQPGQSLTLIATANQGSEATYESGFVIDKFPISRPNLTFSTLTVSNMSPEDSSIYLCSAKTGGGFLETQYFGPGTRLLVL.

This rearrangement joins TRBV5-1 to TRBJ1-3; a weak D match, TRBD1 (6 bases). The CDR3 totals 15 residues. Germline CDR1 and CDR2: SGHRS and YFSETQ. The V gene lost 3 bases and the J gene lost 3 bases, with 13 bases spanning the gap. The DNA for the CDR3 is TGCGCCAGCAGCTCCCCGGGGGCTGATGGAAACACCATATATTTT. Amino acids: CASSSPGADGNTIYF. Using reference TRBV5-1 and TRBJ1-3 for the parts outside the CDR3, the full variable domain is KAGVTQTPRYLIKTRGQQVTLSCSPISGHRSVSWYQQTPGQGLQFLFEYFSETQRNKGNFPGRFSGRQFSNSRSEMNVSTLELGDSALYLCASSSPGADGNTIYFGEGSWLTVV.

This clone showed up just a few times. This chain connects TRBV5-1 to TRBJ1-1, with D possibly matching TRBD1 (6 bases). Germline-derived CDR1 and CDR2 are SGHRS and YFSETQ. Between the trimmed V and J ends, which lost 4 bases and 0 bases, there was a span of 10 bases. This CDR3 contains 14 residues. CDR3 protein: CASSLDSLNTEAFF. As DNA, the CDR3 is TGCGCCAGCAGCCTGGACAGCCTGAACACTGAAGCTTTCTTT.

In regard to this clone: A much larger clone sits a single nucleotide away, making a read error possible. The chain links TRBV6-5 to TRBJ1-5, with TRBD1 identical over 8 bases. Germline V gives CDR1 MNHEY, CDR2 SVGAGI. V lost 5 bases and J lost 7; bases outside the gene matches: 4. The CDR3 has 13 residues. The CDR3 DNA sequence: TGTGCCAGCAGTCTGGACAGGGACCAGCCCCAGCATTTT. It codes for CASSLDRDQPQHF.